The 2 T cell receptor beta chains in this list originate from one sample, sequenced in a study of long-term antiretroviral therapy in people with HIV. Sequencing relied on immunoSEQ assay v3.0, run at survey level. Method: immunoSEQ multiplex PCR; TCRdb's copy keeps in-frame clones and lacks some. The table has tens of thousands of clones, 65% to 90% seen once. This specimen was unsorted PBMCs, taken 1.2 years after starting antiretroviral therapy. The receptors shown here come from a middle-aged man with HIV.

J is TRBJ1-1 and V is TRBV19; possible D gene TRBD1, 6 bases. Looked up from germline, CDR1 is LNHDA and CDR2 is SQIVND (reference sequence). V lost 7 bases and J lost 2, with 14 bases in between. This CDR3 has 14 residues. CDR3 sequence (DNA): TGTGCCAGTACCCCGGGGGGGGCAAACACTGAAGCTTTCTTT. Translation: CASTPGGANTEAFF.

V is TRBV30 and J is TRBJ1-1; D gene uncertain. V lost 0 bases, J lost 10 bases, and 15 bases lay in between. The CDR3 has 13 amino acids. CDR1 and CDR2 from the germline V gene are GTSNPN and SVGIG (reference sequence). The DNA for the CDR3 is TGTGCCTGGAGTGTAAGTGCCGGATATGTAGCTTTCTTT. It is translated as CAWSVSAGYVAFF.